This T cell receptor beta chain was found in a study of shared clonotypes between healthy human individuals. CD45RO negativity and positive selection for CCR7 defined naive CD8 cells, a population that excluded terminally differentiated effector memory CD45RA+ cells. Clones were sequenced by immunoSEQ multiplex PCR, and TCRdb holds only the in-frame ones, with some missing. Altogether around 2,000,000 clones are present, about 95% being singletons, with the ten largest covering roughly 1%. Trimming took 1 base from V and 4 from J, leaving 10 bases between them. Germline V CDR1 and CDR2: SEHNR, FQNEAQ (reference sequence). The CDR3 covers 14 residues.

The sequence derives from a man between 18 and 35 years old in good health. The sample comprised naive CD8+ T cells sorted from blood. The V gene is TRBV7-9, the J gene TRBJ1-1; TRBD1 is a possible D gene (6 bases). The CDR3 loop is CASSLEGGSTEAFF. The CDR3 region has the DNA TGTGCCAGCAGCTTAGAAGGGGGTAGCACTGAAGCTTTCTTT.